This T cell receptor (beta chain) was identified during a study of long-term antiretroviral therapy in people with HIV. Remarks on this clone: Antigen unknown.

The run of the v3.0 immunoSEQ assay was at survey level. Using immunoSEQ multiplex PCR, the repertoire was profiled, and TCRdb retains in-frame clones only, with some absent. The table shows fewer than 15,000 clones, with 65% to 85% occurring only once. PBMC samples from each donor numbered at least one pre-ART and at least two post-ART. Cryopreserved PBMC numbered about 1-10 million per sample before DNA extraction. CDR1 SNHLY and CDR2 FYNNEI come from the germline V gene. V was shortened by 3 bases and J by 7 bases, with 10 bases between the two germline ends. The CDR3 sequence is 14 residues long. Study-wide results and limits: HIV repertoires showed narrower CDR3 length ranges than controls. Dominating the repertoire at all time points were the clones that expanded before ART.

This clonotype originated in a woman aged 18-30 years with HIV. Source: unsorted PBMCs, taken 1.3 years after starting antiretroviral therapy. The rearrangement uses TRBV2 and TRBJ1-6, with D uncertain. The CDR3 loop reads CASSDTARNSPLHF. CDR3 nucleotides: TGTGCCAGCAGTGATACGGCGCGGAATTCACCCCTCCACTTT.